One and the same sample provided the 28 T cell receptor beta chains below, sequenced in a study of cytomegalovirus exposure and HLA in healthy donors. The PCR was carried out with 60 Vbeta primers and 13 Jbeta primers. Assay: immunoSEQ multiplex PCR; the TCRdb copy retains only in-frame clones and omits some. This sample has about 130,000 clones; 70% to 90% occur once, and the top ten carry more than 1.5%. The material sequenced was PBMCs. The receptors derive from a boy aged 5-17 years in good health and CMV-seronegative.

The table lists this clone with a few counts. In nucleotides, the CDR3 is TGTGCCAGCAGTGACTATCCGGATACGCAGTATTTT. Its translation: CASSDYPDTQYF. The chain carries TRBV6-1 and TRBJ2-3, with unresolved D. The V end lost 3 bases, the J end lost 6 bases, and 7 bases lay between the germline ends. CDR1 is MNHNS and CDR2 is SASEGT in the germline V gene. The length of the CDR3 is 12 residues.

The V and J genes are TRBV27 and TRBJ2-3, with TRBD2 matching 10 bases. CDR3 length: 12 residues. Germline loops: CDR1 MNHEY, CDR2 SMNVEV (reference sequence). V lost 5 bases to trimming and J lost 14 bases; unmatched junction nucleotides: 7. This chain's CDR3 is CASSRSGRFWYF. The CDR3 nucleotides read TGTGCCAGCAGTCGTAGCGGGAGGTTTTGGTATTTT.

For the CDR3, the DNA is TGTGCCAGCAGTGATACGGGAGGGTTCAATGGCTACACCTTC. Translated: CASSDTGGFNGYTF. This chain links TRBV25-1 with TRBJ1-2; D remains ambiguous. The V gene lost 3 bases and the J gene lost 6 bases, with 14 bases spanning the gap. Looked up from germline, CDR1 is MGHDK and CDR2 is SYGVNS. This CDR3 spans 14 amino acids.

The CDR3 region has the DNA TGTGCCAGCAGCCGCACATCAGGGGAAGAGTACTTC. Its protein product is CASSRTSGEEYF. J is TRBJ2-7 and V is TRBV5-5; possibly TRBD1 for D (6 bases). Germline V gives CDR1 SGHKS, CDR2 YYEKEE (reference sequence). V was trimmed by 4 bases and J by 11 bases, leaving 16 bases between them. The CDR3 loop spans 12 amino acids. Full variable domain (rest looked up from reference TRBV5-5 and TRBJ2-7): DAGVTQSPTHLIKTRGQQVTLRCSPISGHKSVSWYQQVLGQGPQFIFQYYEKEERGRGNFPDRFSARQFPNYSSELNVNALLLGDSALYLCASSRTSGEEYFGPGTRLTVT.

The V call is TRBV13, the J call TRBJ1-2, with TRBD1 identical over 9 bases. The CDR3 covers 14 residues. The germline V gene encodes CDR1 PRHDT and CDR2 FYEKMQ (reference sequence). J gave up 7 bases and V 4 bases, and 7 bases lay outside the gene matches. The CDR3: CASSSGTGLSGYTF. The CDR3 DNA reads TGTGCCAGCAGCTCCGGGACAGGGCTTTCTGGCTACACCTTC. Full variable domain (outside the CDR3, taken from reference TRBV13 and TRBJ1-2): AAGVIQSPRHLIKEKRETATLKCYPIPRHDTVYWYQQGPGQDPQFLISFYEKMQSDKGSIPDRFSAQQFSDYHSELNMSSLELGDSALYFCASSSGTGLSGYTFGSGTRLTVV.

The chain joins TRBV7-2 to TRBJ1-2; D ambiguous. Germline CDR1 SGHTA, CDR2 FQGNSA. Deletions cut 0 bases from V and 8 bases from J, with 16 bases between. The CDR3 sequence is 15 residues long. The CDR3 spells CASSLASLRLGGYTF. CDR3 sequence (DNA): TGTGCCAGCAGCTTAGCCAGCTTGAGGCTCGGGGGCTACACCTTC.

This sequence joins TRBV9 and TRBJ2-1; 8 bases agree with TRBD2. The CDR3 loop spans 14 amino acids. V shed 4 bases, J shed 7 bases, and the junction held 7 bases outside the gene matches. In germline, CDR1 is SGDLS, CDR2 YYNGEE. In DNA form, the CDR3 reads TGTGCCAGCAGCTTCGGGGGGGCGGGAAATGAGCAGTTCTTC. It specifies CASSFGGAGNEQFF.

The V call is TRBV18, the J call TRBJ2-5; no clear D. In germline, CDR1 is KGHSH, CDR2 LQKENI. The CDR3 loop spans 12 amino acids. V lost 3 bases to trimming and J lost 3 bases, with 5 bases between them. CDR3 protein: CASSPTEETQYF. The CDR3, as DNA: TGTGCCAGCTCACCGACTGAAGAGACCCAGTACTTC.

This chain connects TRBV19 to TRBJ2-2, with 7 bases identical to TRBD1. The CDR3 loop spans 14 amino acids. Germline CDR1 is LNHDA and CDR2 is SQIVND (reference sequence). V gave up 5 bases and J gave up 6 bases; unmatched junction bases: 6. The CDR3 coding sequence is TGTGCCAGTAGTGTGGACAGGCTCCCCGGGGAGCTGTTTTTT. This codes for CASSVDRLPGELFF.

This chain connects TRBV6-4 to TRBJ2-2; D might be TRBD1 (5 bases). Germline V gene lookup returns CDR1 MRHNA and CDR2 SNTAGT. This CDR3 region has 15 residues. Trimming shortened V by 3 bases and J by 0 bases, and 8 bases separated the two germline ends. CDR3 coding DNA: TGTGCCAGCAGTGAACAGGCTTCGAACACCGGGGAGCTGTTTTTT. Amino acid sequence: CASSEQASNTGELFF.

In nucleotides, the CDR3 is TGCGCCACCCCACAGGGGGGCGAAGAGACCCAGTACTTC. Encoded protein: CATPQGGEETQYF. J is TRBJ2-5 and V is TRBV10-1, with TRBD1 identical over 8 bases. The J segment lost 3 bases and the V segment lost 10 bases, leaving 7 bases of the junction unmatched. Germline V gives CDR1 WNHNN, CDR2 SYGVQD (reference sequence). There are 13 residues in the CDR3.

This chain joins TRBV30 and TRBJ2-3, with 12 bases matching TRBD2. The CDR3 is 17 amino acids. With V trimmed by 5 bases and J by 3 bases, 12 bases remained unmatched. The germline CDR1 and CDR2 sequences are GTSNPN and SVGIG (reference sequence). CDR3 nucleotides: TGTGCCTGGTCGGGTACCTTGACTAGCGGGAGAACAGATACGCAGTATTTT. It specifies CAWSGTLTSGRTDTQYF.

The chain recombines TRBV14 with TRBJ1-2, with D unclear. V dropped 1 base and J dropped 0 bases, with 6 bases sitting between them. Germline values: CDR1 SGHDN, CDR2 FVKESK. The CDR3 runs to 14 residues. The CDR3 DNA reads as TGTGCCAGCAGCCAAGGGCGGTCTAACTATGGCTACACCTTC. Translating gives CASSQGRSNYGYTF.

J is TRBJ2-1 and V is TRBV13; perhaps TRBD1 as D (6 bases). The CDR3 runs 14 residues. The ends were cut back, 2 bases at V and 6 bases at J, with 11 bases in the middle. Germline CDR1 reads PRHDT; CDR2 reads FYEKMQ (reference sequence). CDR3 sequence (DNA): TGTGCCAGCAGCTTATGGGGCAGGGGCAATGAGCAGTTCTTC. This sequence encodes CASSLWGRGNEQFF.

The table lists this clone with a few counts. This rearrangement joins TRBV7-9 to TRBJ1-1; D ambiguous. The CDR3 has 10 amino acids. V lost 1 base, J lost 11 bases, and 5 bases lay in between. Germline V gene lookup returns CDR1 SEHNR and CDR2 FQNEAQ (reference sequence). The CDR3 region has the DNA TGTGCCAGCAGCTTAGACAGCGCTTTCTTT. It translates to CASSLDSAFF.

This rearrangement joins TRBV30 to TRBJ1-2, with D possibly TRBD1 on 5 matching bases. The CDR3 sequence is 15 residues long. V was shortened by 0 bases and J by 6 bases, with 17 bases between the two germline ends. CDR1 and CDR2 from the germline V gene are GTSNPN and SVGIG (reference sequence). CDR3 region: CAWSVRAGKSDGYTF. CDR3 coding DNA: TGTGCCTGGAGTGTACGCGCAGGGAAATCCGATGGCTACACCTTC. The full variable domain, completed using reference TRBV30 and TRBJ1-2, is SQTIHQWPATLVQPVGSPLSLECTVEGTSNPNLYWYRQAAGRGLQLLFYSVGIGQISSEVPQNLSASRPQDRQFILSSKKLLLSDSGFYLCAWSVRAGKSDGYTFGSGTRLTVV.

The chain carries TRBV6-5 and TRBJ2-7, with 7 nucleotides matching TRBD2. The length of the CDR3 is 13 residues. With 2 bases clipped from V and 7 bases from J, the junction kept 5 bases outside the gene matches. Germline loops: CDR1 MNHEY, CDR2 SVGAGI. The CDR3 protein is CASSYGQGGEQYF. The CDR3 coding sequence is TGTGCCAGCAGTTACGGCCAGGGAGGGGAGCAGTACTTC.

This clone was counted a single time. The chain employs TRBV6-5 and TRBJ1-2, with a possible D match to TRBD1 (6 bases). CDR1 is MNHEY and CDR2 is SVGAGI in the germline V gene. The CDR3 extends over 12 amino acids. The V end was cut by 4 bases, the J end by 8 bases, with 11 bases between. DNA of the CDR3: TGTGCCAGCAGTTTACAGGGTTGGGGCTACACCTTC. It is translated as CASSLQGWGYTF.

V is TRBV7-2 and J is TRBJ2-5; D uncertain. The CDR3 has 15 residues. The V gene's germline CDR1 is SGHTA and CDR2 FQGNSA. V lost 2 bases to trimming and J lost 5 bases, with 15 bases between them. This CDR3 reads CASSLSSALRETQYF. Written as DNA, the CDR3 is TGTGCCAGCAGCTTATCTTCAGCACTAAGGGAGACCCAGTACTTC.

This clone was observed a few times. This chain joins TRBV15 and TRBJ2-7; TRBD1 agrees at 7 bases. Germline CDR1 reads LNHNV; CDR2 reads YYDKDF (reference sequence). The CDR3 contains 15 residues. J gave up 1 base and V 0 bases, and 3 bases lay outside the gene matches. CDR3 in amino acids: CATSREQGPSYEQYF. The CDR3 DNA reads as TGTGCCACCAGCAGAGAACAGGGGCCTTCCTACGAGCAGTACTTC.

The gene calls are TRBV30 and TRBJ1-1, with 7 bases lining up with TRBD1. Germline CDR1 reads GTSNPN; CDR2 reads SVGIG (reference sequence). The CDR3 loop spans 12 amino acids. V gave up 3 bases and J gave up 5 bases; unmatched junction bases: 3. As DNA, the CDR3 is TGTGCCTGGAGGGGGACAGCGACTGAAGCTTTCTTT. It is translated as CAWRGTATEAFF.

V gene TRBV2 combines with J gene TRBJ1-1; D may be TRBD1 (5 bases). The CDR3 loop spans 14 amino acids. The germline CDR1 and CDR2 sequences are SNHLY and FYNNEI. V lost 4 bases and J lost 5, with 14 bases in between. The CDR3 loop reads CASSVGGDGTEAFF. The CDR3 nucleotides read TGTGCCAGCAGTGTTGGAGGGGATGGTACTGAAGCTTTCTTT.

Ten or more counts support this clone. The V gene is TRBV6-5, the J gene TRBJ2-7, with D unresolved. Germline CDR1 reads MNHEY; CDR2 reads SVGAGI. The CDR3 contains 14 residues. Between the trimmed V and J ends, which lost 2 bases and 6 bases, there was a span of 14 bases. The CDR3 DNA is TGTGCCAGCAGTTACGACTCGTCGGTCGGCGAGCAGTACTTC. Residues: CASSYDSSVGEQYF.

The chain carries TRBV5-8 and TRBJ1-5; D gene ambiguous. The CDR3 contains 14 residues. The germline CDR1 and CDR2 sequences are SGHTS and YDEGEE. Trimming took 1 base from V and 3 from J, leaving 8 bases between them. CDR3 in amino acids: CASSLLLANQPQHF. The CDR3 DNA sequence: TGTGCCAGCAGCTTGCTGTTAGCCAATCAGCCCCAGCATTTT.

The chain uses TRBV4-3 and TRBJ2-3; D unresolved. Trimming took off 4 bases at V and 6 bases at J, with 20 bases between the two ends. Germline CDR1 and CDR2: LGHNA and YSLEER. This CDR3 spans 16 amino acids. CDR3 amino acids: CASSPITSSELDTQYF. The DNA of the CDR3 is TGCGCCAGCAGCCCGATAACCTCCTCCGAGTTGGATACGCAGTATTTT.

The gene calls are TRBV7-3 and TRBJ1-6; perhaps TRBD1 as D (6 bases). Germline V gives CDR1 SGHTA, CDR2 FQGTGA. CDR3 size: 14 residues. The V end lost 5 bases, the J end lost 10 bases, and 15 bases lay between the germline ends. Written as DNA, the CDR3 is TGTGCCAGCAGCGACGGACAGCCAAGATCACCCCTCCACTTT. The encoded protein is CASSDGQPRSPLHF. The full variable domain, rest sourced from reference TRBV7-3 and TRBJ1-6, is GAGVSQTPSNKVTEKGKYVELRCDPISGHTALYWYRQSLGQGPEFLIYFQGTGAADDSGLPNDRFFAVRPEGSVSTLKIQRTERGDSAVYLCASSDGQPRSPLHFGNGTRLTVT.

The gene calls are TRBV6-1 and TRBJ2-7, with D perhaps TRBD1 (6 bases). V gave up 7 bases and J gave up 9 bases, with 13 bases separating them. Germline CDR1 reads MNHNS; CDR2 reads SASEGT. The length of the CDR3 is 11 residues. In nucleotides, the CDR3 is TGTGCCAGCACGGACAGTCGCGCGCAGTACTTC. This encodes CASTDSRAQYF.

The rearrangement uses TRBV7-2 and TRBJ1-1; 7 nucleotides line up with TRBD1. Germline lookup yields CDR1 SGHTA and CDR2 FQGNSA. CDR3 length: 14 amino acids. The junction had 7 bases not matched to a gene; V was cut back by 4 bases and J by 5 bases. The CDR3: CASSSTGIKTEAFF. The DNA for the CDR3 is TGTGCCAGCAGCTCGACAGGGATAAAAACTGAAGCTTTCTTT. Together with reference TRBV7-2 and TRBJ1-1, the CDR3 gives the full variable domain: GAGVSQSPSNKVTEKGKDVELRCDPISGHTALYWYRQSLGQGLEFLIYFQGNSAPDKSGLPSDRFSAERTGGSVSTLTIQRTQQEDSAVYLCASSSTGIKTEAFFGQGTRLTVV.